What follows are 29 T cell receptor beta chains derived from one specimen sequenced in a study of monozygotic twins with cystic fibrosis. Sequencing used immunoSEQ multiplex PCR; TCRdb keeps in-frame clones, though not all of them. Of more than 15,000 clones detected, around 90% appear once; the ten largest clones hold 1.5% to 2%. The source material was blood. These receptor sequences come from a girl aged 2 to 10 with cystic fibrosis.

The DNA for the CDR3 is TGTGCCAGTCAAATAATGGGGAACATGAACACTGAAGCTTTCTTT. Translating gives CASQIMGNMNTEAFF. This rearrangement joins TRBV19 to TRBJ1-1; D is undetermined. CDR3 size: 15 residues. The V end lost 8 bases, the J end lost 0 bases, and 16 bases lay between the germline ends. The germline gives CDR1 LNHDA, CDR2 SQIVND (reference sequence).

The V call is TRBV15, the J call TRBJ2-1, with D hard to call. Germline CDR1 LNHNV, CDR2 YYDKDF (reference sequence). CDR3 length: 15 amino acids. V lost 1 base and J lost 6, with 13 bases in between. This CDR3 reads CATSRASSTPNEQFF. The CDR3 DNA sequence: TGTGCCACCAGCAGAGCATCTTCTACCCCCAATGAGCAGTTCTTC.

V is TRBV7-9 and J is TRBJ2-7; D gene uncertain. In germline, CDR1 is SEHNR, CDR2 FQNEAQ (reference sequence). There are 11 residues in the CDR3. The ends were cut back, 8 bases at V and 2 bases at J, with 7 bases in the middle. The CDR3 sequence is CASARTYEQYF. The CDR3, as DNA: TGTGCCAGCGCGCGCACCTACGAGCAGTACTTC.

This rearrangement joins TRBV9 to TRBJ2-2; the D is unclear. V shed 3 bases and J shed 0 bases, with 6 bases lying between them. Germline CDR1 is SGDLS and CDR2 is YYNGEE. The CDR3 totals 14 residues. CDR3 nucleotides: TGTGCCAGCAGCGGGACCTCGAACACCGGGGAGCTGTTTTTT. Amino acid sequence: CASSGTSNTGELFF.

The chain employs TRBV7-9 and TRBJ1-1; unclear D gene. V lost 5 bases, J lost 0 bases, and 10 bases lay in between. Germline CDR1 SEHNR, CDR2 FQNEAQ (reference sequence). This CDR3 contains 14 residues. DNA for the CDR3: TGTGCCAGCAGCCCGGGCCGAATGAACACTGAAGCTTTCTTT. This codes for CASSPGRMNTEAFF.

The rearrangement joins TRBV7-3 to TRBJ2-2; D remains ambiguous. The CDR3 has 12 amino acids. Deletions cut 4 bases from V and 0 bases from J, with 0 bases between. Germline assignment: CDR1 SGHTA and CDR2 FQGTGA. The CDR3 protein is CASSSNTGELFF. The CDR3 DNA is TGTGCCAGCAGCTCGAACACCGGGGAGCTGTTTTTT.

The J gene is TRBJ2-7, the V gene TRBV7-2; D gene uncertain. Trimming left V 5 bases short and J 3 bases short, with 11 bases between. The CDR3 length is 13 residues. Germline lookup yields CDR1 SGHTA and CDR2 FQGNSA. CDR3 nucleotides: TGTGCCAGCAGCCAAATCTCAGGCTACGAGCAGTACTTC. This encodes CASSQISGYEQYF.

The chain has TRBV28 and TRBJ2-7; D not resolved. Germline-derived CDR1 and CDR2 are MDHEN and SYDVKM. The germline V and J ends were trimmed by 3 bases and 2 bases, with 11 bases remaining between them. CDR3 length: 14 residues. CDR3 sequence reads: CASSFRLYTYEQYF. The CDR3 coding sequence is TGTGCCAGCAGTTTTAGACTTTATACCTACGAGCAGTACTTC. Variable domain in full (rest from reference TRBV28 and TRBJ2-7): DVKVTQSSRYLVKRTGEKVFLECVQDMDHENMFWYRQDPGLGLRLIYFSYDVKMKEKGDIPEGYSVSREKKERFSLILESASTNQTSMYLCASSFRLYTYEQYFGPGTRLTVT.

This chain uses TRBV5-1 with TRBJ1-5; D is ambiguous. CDR1 SGHRS and CDR2 YFSETQ come from the germline V gene. The CDR3 extends over 15 amino acids. V lost 1 base to trimming and J lost 0 bases, with 8 bases between them. The CDR3 coding sequence is TGCGCCAGCAGCTTGACCCCAGGTAGCAATCAGCCCCAGCATTTT. Its protein product is CASSLTPGSNQPQHF.

The rearrangement links TRBV6-6 to TRBJ1-2, with D maybe TRBD1 (5 bases). This CDR3 is 15 amino acids long. Germline lookup yields CDR1 MNHNY and CDR2 SVGAGI (reference sequence). V was clipped by 5 bases and J by 4 bases, with 17 bases between them. DNA for the CDR3: TGTGCCAGCAGTGCGGGGGGGTTGGTATCCTATGGCTACACCTTC. Translating it yields CASSAGGLVSYGYTF.

This clone has a single count. The V and J genes are TRBV21-1 and TRBJ2-2; TRBD1 is taken as the D call from the table, unchecked against the DNA. TRBV21-1 is assigned pseudogene status. The CDR3 contains 15 residues. CDR3 amino acids: CASRRTGPGTGELFF. CDR3 bases: TGTGCCAGCAGGCGGACAGGGCCCGGGACCGGGGAGCTGTTTTTT.

This rearrangement joins TRBV10-2 to TRBJ2-5, with 7 bases identical to TRBD1. The germline V gene encodes CDR1 WSHSY and CDR2 SAAADI. V shed 6 bases and J 0 bases; nucleotides not matched to a gene: 4. This CDR3 contains 14 residues. The CDR3 region has the DNA TGCGCCAGCAGGGCGGACAGGAACCAAGAGACCCAGTACTTC. This encodes CASRADRNQETQYF.

The chain links TRBV6-1 to TRBJ1-3, with TRBD1 matching over 8 bases. After removal of 4 bases from V and 0 bases from J, the junction contained 2 bases not matched to a gene. The germline V gene has CDR1 MNHNS and CDR2 SASEGT. CDR3 length: 15 residues. The CDR3 region has the DNA TGTGCCAGCAGTGCGACAGGGGTCTCTGGAAACACCATATATTTT. It yields the protein CASSATGVSGNTIYF.

The chain is built from TRBV27 and TRBJ2-3; perhaps TRBD2 as D (5 bases). Germline values: CDR1 MNHEY, CDR2 SMNVEV (reference sequence). The V end was cut by 6 bases, the J end by 2 bases, with 15 bases between. The CDR3 is 15 residues long. The DNA for the CDR3 is TGTGCCAGCAGCCGAACGAGCGGTTTCACAGATACGCAGTATTTT. As protein: CASSRTSGFTDTQYF.

The chain links TRBV27 to TRBJ2-1, with 7 bases aligning to TRBD1. The V segment lost 4 bases and the J segment 3 bases; nucleotides outside the gene matches: 3. Germline V gene sequence: CDR1 MNHEY, CDR2 SMNVEV (reference sequence). The CDR3 extends over 14 amino acids. The CDR3 coding sequence is TGTGCCAGCAGTTCACAGGGGATCTACAATGAGCAGTTCTTC. It yields the protein CASSSQGIYNEQFF.

The chain combines TRBV7-2 with TRBJ1-4; tentative D call: TRBD1 (5 bases). V shed 0 bases and J shed 8 bases, with 22 bases lying between them. CDR1 is SGHTA and CDR2 is FQGNSA in the germline V gene. The CDR3 sequence is 18 residues long. The CDR3 spells CASSLAWGRSISGEKLFF. As DNA, the CDR3 is TGTGCCAGCAGCTTAGCCTGGGGCAGAAGCATTTCAGGCGAAAAACTGTTTTTT.

The gene calls are TRBV4-3 and TRBJ2-6; D possibly uses TRBD1 or TRBD2 (6 bases each). Germline V gene data show CDR1 as LGHNA and CDR2 as YSLEER. The CDR3 runs to 17 residues. Trimming removed 0 bases from V and 0 bases from J, with 9 bases in between. In DNA, the CDR3 is TGCGCCAGCAGCCAAGACCCGGGGGCCTCTGGGGCCAACGTCCTGACTTTC. It is translated as CASSQDPGASGANVLTF.

The chain employs TRBV5-4 and TRBJ2-2, with a possible D match to TRBD2 (5 bases). The CDR3 sequence is 15 residues long. Trimming stripped 4 bases from V and 1 base from J, with 11 bases between. CDR1 SGHNT and CDR2 YYREEE come from the germline V gene (reference sequence). The CDR3 nucleotides are TGTGCCAGCAGCCAGACTAATTTGAACACCGGGGAGCTGTTTTTT. This gives the protein CASSQTNLNTGELFF.

This sequence joins TRBV2 and TRBJ1-4; 8 bases match TRBD1. The germline V gene encodes CDR1 SNHLY and CDR2 FYNNEI. V shed 6 bases and J 4 bases; nucleotides not matched to a gene: 10. The CDR3 length is 16 residues. The CDR3 coding sequence is TGTGCCAGCAGGCCCCCGGGACAGGTCCTTAATGAAAAACTGTTTTTT. It translates to CASRPPGQVLNEKLFF.

This clone was picked up a small number of times. The chain recombines TRBV9 with TRBJ1-2, with D perhaps TRBD1 (6 bases). This CDR3 has 13 amino acids. Germline-derived CDR1 and CDR2 are SGDLS and YYNGEE. Trimming stripped 2 bases from V and 2 bases from J, with 7 bases between. The CDR3 DNA sequence: TGTGCCAGCAGCGTGGGGACAAACTATGGCTACACCTTC. Protein: CASSVGTNYGYTF.

The CDR3 DNA follows: TGCGCCAGCAGCTTAATGACTAGCGACAGCACAGATACGCAGTATTTT. It yields the protein CASSLMTSDSTDTQYF. V is TRBV5-1 and J is TRBJ2-3, with 8 bases matching TRBD2. V lost 2 bases to trimming and J lost 0 bases; unmatched junction nucleotides: 5. The germline V gene has CDR1 SGHRS and CDR2 YFSETQ. CDR3 length: 16 amino acids.

This clone was seen once. The junction departs from the called germline gene at one end, perhaps through a read error. The chain employs TRBV14 and TRBJ1-5, with D possibly matching TRBD1 (5 bases). This CDR3 is 15 amino acids long. The germline gives CDR1 SGHDN, CDR2 FVKESK. CDR3 in DNA: TGCACGGACAACCCACGAAAGCAATCCAATCAGCCCCAGCATTTT. It is translated as CTDNPRKQSNQPQHF.

The chain combines TRBV7-9 with TRBJ1-1; a weak D match, TRBD1 (5 bases). The CDR3 spans 14 residues. Germline CDR1 is SEHNR and CDR2 is FQNEAQ (reference sequence). V was trimmed by 5 bases and J by 1 base, leaving 11 bases between them. As DNA, the CDR3 is TGTGCCAGCAGCGCGGGACGGACGAACACTGAAGCTTTCTTT. It is translated as CASSAGRTNTEAFF.

This chain links TRBV2 with TRBJ2-7, with D uncertain. Trimming took off 5 bases at V and 6 bases at J, with 14 bases between the two ends. CDR1 and CDR2 from the germline V gene are SNHLY and FYNNEI. This CDR3 is 13 amino acids long. The CDR3 reads CASSSLVGFEQYF. The CDR3 DNA sequence: TGTGCCAGCAGTTCCTTAGTAGGGTTCGAGCAGTACTTC.

The chain couples TRBV5-5 to TRBJ2-7; D could derive from TRBD1 or TRBD2 (5 bases each). The length of the CDR3 is 17 residues. Trimming removed 2 bases from V and 5 bases from J, with 23 bases in between. Germline V gene sequence: CDR1 SGHKS, CDR2 YYEKEE (reference sequence). DNA of the CDR3: TGTGCCAGCAGCTTTCGATTCCTCGGGGCATCTAGCAACGAGCAGTACTTC. It is translated as CASSFRFLGASSNEQYF.

CDR3 region: CASSLTGGQETQYF. The CDR3 bases are TGTGCCAGCAGCCTAACAGGGGGTCAAGAGACCCAGTACTTC. The chain uses TRBV6-5 and TRBJ2-5, with 8 bases lining up with TRBD1. J lost 2 bases, V lost 6 bases, and 5 bases had no gene match. CDR1 is MNHEY, CDR2 SVGAGI, per germline. The CDR3 covers 14 residues.

The rearrangement links TRBV9 to TRBJ2-7, with D possibly TRBD2 on 6 matching bases. The CDR3 runs 15 residues. In germline, CDR1 is SGDLS, CDR2 YYNGEE. V was trimmed by 0 bases and J by 3 bases, leaving 13 bases between them. DNA of the CDR3: TGTGCCAGCAGCGTAGCTACGGGGGAAAGCTACGAGCAGTACTTC. The encoded protein is CASSVATGESYEQYF.

The chain joins TRBV6-1 to TRBJ1-5; no reliable D call. V lost 2 bases and J lost 7, with 15 bases in between. Germline CDR1 and CDR2: MNHNS and SASEGT. The CDR3 consists of 15 residues. In DNA, the CDR3 is TGTGCCAGCAGTGAACCAAGGACCTCTCGGCAGCCCCAGCATTTT. This gives the protein CASSEPRTSRQPQHF.

The rearrangement uses TRBV7-2 and TRBJ2-7; no clear D gene. The CDR3 runs to 16 residues. Trimming removed 0 bases from V and 0 bases from J, with 12 bases in between. The germline V gene has CDR1 SGHTA and CDR2 FQGNSA. The CDR3 DNA reads TGTGCCAGCAGCTTAGCATTCGAGTCAGGCTCCTACGAGCAGTACTTC. It is translated as CASSLAFESGSYEQYF.